Following are 10 T cell receptor beta chains from one sample sequenced in a study of shared clonotypes between healthy human individuals. TCRdb keeps only in-frame clones here, not all; method: immunoSEQ multiplex PCR. Of a few million clones detected, around 95% appear once; the ten largest clones hold roughly 0.13%. Source material: naive CD4+ T cells sorted from blood. Subset in this sample: CD45RA+ positively selected. The receptors were gathered from a man younger than 35 in good health.

The J gene is TRBJ2-5, the V gene TRBV5-1, with 10 nucleotides matching TRBD2. The CDR3 is made up of 16 amino acids. CDR1 SGHRS and CDR2 YFSETQ come from the germline V gene. The J segment lost 5 bases and the V segment lost 4 bases, leaving 11 bases of the junction unmatched. The CDR3 bases are TGCGCCAGCAGCCTGGGAGCTAGCGGGAGTCTGGAGACCCAGTACTTC. It is translated as CASSLGASGSLETQYF.

The J gene is TRBJ2-1, the V gene TRBV11-2, with 16 bases fitting TRBD2. Germline loops: CDR1 SGHAT, CDR2 FQNNGV. The CDR3 is 17 amino acids. J gave up 6 bases and V 1 base, and 3 bases lay outside the gene matches. The CDR3 DNA reads as TGTGCCAGCAGCTTAGCGGGACTAGCGGGAGGGCTCAATGAGCAGTTCTTC. This translates into CASSLAGLAGGLNEQFF.

The rearrangement links TRBV19 to TRBJ2-4; no clear D. This CDR3 is built from 14 residues. Germline CDR1 LNHDA, CDR2 SQIVND (reference sequence). V lost 3 bases and J 0 bases, leaving 6 bases between the germline ends. The CDR3 region has the DNA TGTGCCAGTAGTATCCTCCAAGCCAAAAACATTCAGTACTTC. Residues: CASSILQAKNIQYF.

V usage is TRBV7-8 and J usage is TRBJ2-7; D may correspond to TRBD1 or TRBD2 (5 bases each). Germline CDR1 is SGHVS and CDR2 is FQNEAQ. CDR3 length: 15 residues. V lost 5 bases and J 3 bases, leaving 17 bases between the germline ends. The CDR3 bases are TGTGCCAGCAGCCTCAAGTGGGACCTGGTCTACGAGCAGTACTTC. Protein sequence: CASSLKWDLVYEQYF.

V is TRBV6-5 and J is TRBJ2-7, with unresolved D. The CDR3 has 13 residues. The germline V and J ends were trimmed by 9 bases and 1 base, with 13 bases remaining between them. Germline assignment: CDR1 MNHEY and CDR2 SVGAGI. CDR3 loop: CASRTVLSYEQYF. CDR3 DNA: TGTGCCAGTCGGACGGTTCTTTCCTACGAGCAGTACTTC.

The genes are TRBV7-2 and TRBJ1-6; the match to TRBD1 covers 8 bases. The CDR3 is 15 residues long. Germline CDR1 and CDR2: SGHTA and FQGNSA. V lost 5 bases, J lost 10 bases, and 10 bases stayed unmatched. This CDR3 reads CASSPRENRGSPLHF. CDR3 in DNA: TGTGCCAGCAGCCCCCGTGAGAACAGGGGGTCACCCCTCCACTTT.

The chain joins TRBV9 to TRBJ1-5, with 8 bases identical to TRBD1. V shed 0 bases and J 5 bases; nucleotides not matched to a gene: 4. Germline V gene sequence: CDR1 SGDLS, CDR2 YYNGEE. There are 15 residues in the CDR3. The CDR3, as DNA: TGTGCCAGCAGCGTAGGACAGGGGTTCGATCAGCCCCAGCATTTT. It is translated as CASSVGQGFDQPQHF.

As regards this clone: Within the sample, other DNA sequences also encode this same CDR3. The chain is built from TRBV18 and TRBJ2-7; D is undetermined. This CDR3 has 12 amino acids. The germline gives CDR1 KGHSH, CDR2 LQKENI. V was shortened by 3 bases and J by 4 bases, with 7 bases between the two germline ends. The CDR3 DNA reads as TGTGCCAGCTCACCCGGGCCTTACGAGCAGTACTTC. Protein: CASSPGPYEQYF.

V and J are TRBV10-1 and TRBJ2-4; no clear D. Germline CDR1 is WNHNN and CDR2 is SYGVQD (reference sequence). V lost 3 bases and J lost 0, with 12 bases in between. The CDR3 consists of 16 residues. CDR3 protein: CASSDGDFGAKNIQYF. The CDR3 region has the DNA TGCGCCAGCAGTGATGGTGATTTCGGAGCCAAAAACATTCAGTACTTC.

The chain carries TRBV2 and TRBJ1-3; a weak D match, TRBD1 (6 bases). Germline CDR1 reads SNHLY; CDR2 reads FYNNEI. Trimming removed 7 bases at V and 5 bases at J, with 12 bases between. CDR3 length equals 13 residues. The CDR3 loop reads CASNYRERNTIYF. The CDR3 DNA reads as TGTGCCAGCAACTACAGGGAACGAAACACCATATATTTT.